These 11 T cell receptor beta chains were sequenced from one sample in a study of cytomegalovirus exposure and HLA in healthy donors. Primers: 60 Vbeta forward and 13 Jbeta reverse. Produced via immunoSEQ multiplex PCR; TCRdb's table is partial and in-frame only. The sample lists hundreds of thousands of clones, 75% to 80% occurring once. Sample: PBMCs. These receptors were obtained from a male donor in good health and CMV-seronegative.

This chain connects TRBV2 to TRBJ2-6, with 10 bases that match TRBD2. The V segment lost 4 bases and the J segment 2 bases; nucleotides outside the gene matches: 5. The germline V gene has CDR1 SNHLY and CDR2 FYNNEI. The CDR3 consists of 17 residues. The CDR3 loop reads CASSARLAGAGANVLTF. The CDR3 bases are TGTGCCAGCAGTGCAAGGCTAGCGGGAGCTGGGGCCAACGTCCTGACTTTC. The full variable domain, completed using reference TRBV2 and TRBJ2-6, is EPEVTQTPSHQVTQMGQEVILRCVPISNHLYFYWYRQILGQKVEFLVSFYNNEISEKSEIFDDQFSVERPDGSNFTLKIRSTKLEDSAMYFCASSARLAGAGANVLTFGAGSRLTVL.

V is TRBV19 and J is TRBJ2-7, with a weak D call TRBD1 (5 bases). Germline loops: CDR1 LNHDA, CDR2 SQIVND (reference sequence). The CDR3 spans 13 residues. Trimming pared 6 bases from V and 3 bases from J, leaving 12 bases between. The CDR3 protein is CASSLEGVYEQYF. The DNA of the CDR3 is TGTGCCAGTAGCTTGGAAGGGGTCTACGAGCAGTACTTC.

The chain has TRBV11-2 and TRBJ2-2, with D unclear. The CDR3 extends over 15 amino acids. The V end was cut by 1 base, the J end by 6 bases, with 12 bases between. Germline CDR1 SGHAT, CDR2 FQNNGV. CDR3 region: CASSLGIIFSGELFF. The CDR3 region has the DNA TGTGCCAGCAGCTTAGGTATAATTTTCTCCGGGGAGCTGTTTTTT. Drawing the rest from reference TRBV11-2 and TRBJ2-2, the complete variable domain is EAGVAQSPRYKIIEKRQSVAFWCNPISGHATLYWYQQILGQGPKLLIQFQNNGVVDDSQLPKDRFSAERLKGVDSTLKIQPAKLEDSAVYLCASSLGIIFSGELFFGEGSRLTVL.

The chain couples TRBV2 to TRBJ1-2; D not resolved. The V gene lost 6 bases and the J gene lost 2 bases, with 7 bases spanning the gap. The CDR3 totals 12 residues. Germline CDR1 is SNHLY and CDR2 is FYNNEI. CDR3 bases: TGTGCCAGCAGGGAACAGAACTATGGCTACACCTTC. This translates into CASREQNYGYTF.

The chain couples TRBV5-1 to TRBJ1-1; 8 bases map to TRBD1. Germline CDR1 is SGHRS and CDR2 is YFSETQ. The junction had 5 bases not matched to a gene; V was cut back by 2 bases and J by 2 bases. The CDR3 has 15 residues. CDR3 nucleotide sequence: TGCGCCAGCAGCTTCGGGACAGGCGAAAACACTGAAGCTTTCTTT. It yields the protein CASSFGTGENTEAFF. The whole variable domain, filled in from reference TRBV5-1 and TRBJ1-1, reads KAGVTQTPRYLIKTRGQQVTLSCSPISGHRSVSWYQQTPGQGLQFLFEYFSETQRNKGNFPGRFSGRQFSNSRSEMNVSTLELGDSALYLCASSFGTGENTEAFFGQGTRLTVV.

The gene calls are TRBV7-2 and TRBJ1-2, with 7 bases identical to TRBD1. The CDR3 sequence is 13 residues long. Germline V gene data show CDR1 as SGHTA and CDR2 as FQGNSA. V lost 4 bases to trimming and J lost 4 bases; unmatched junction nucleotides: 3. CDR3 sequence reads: CASSSGQIYGYTF. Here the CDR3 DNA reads TGTGCCAGCAGCTCGGGACAGATCTATGGCTACACCTTC.

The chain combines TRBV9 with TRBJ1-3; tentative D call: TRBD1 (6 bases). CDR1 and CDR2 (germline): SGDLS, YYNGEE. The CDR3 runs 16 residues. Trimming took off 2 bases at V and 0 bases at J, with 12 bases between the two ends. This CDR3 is CASSVEQGSSGNTIYF. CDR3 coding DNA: TGTGCCAGCAGCGTCGAACAGGGTAGCTCTGGAAACACCATATATTTT.

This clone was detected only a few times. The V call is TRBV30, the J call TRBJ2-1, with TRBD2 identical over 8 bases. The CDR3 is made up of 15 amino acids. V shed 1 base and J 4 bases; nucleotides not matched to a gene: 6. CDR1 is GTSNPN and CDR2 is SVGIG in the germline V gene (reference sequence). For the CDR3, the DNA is TGTGCCTGGAGTGGGGGTAGCGGGAAATACAATGAGCAGTTCTTC. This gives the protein CAWSGGSGKYNEQFF.

The CDR3 nucleotides read TGCAGCGCGGGACTGATAGAAGCTTTCTTT. The encoded protein is CSAGLIEAFF. This chain links TRBV29-1 with TRBJ1-1; D is perhaps TRBD1 (5 bases). This CDR3 region has 10 residues. Germline loops: CDR1 SQVTM, CDR2 ANQGSEA. Trimming cost V 7 bases and J 8 bases, with 11 bases left between them.

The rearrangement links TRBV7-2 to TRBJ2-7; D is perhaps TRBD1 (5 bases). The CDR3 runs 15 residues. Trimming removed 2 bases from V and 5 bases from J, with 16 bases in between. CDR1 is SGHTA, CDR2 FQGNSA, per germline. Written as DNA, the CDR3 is TGTGCCAGCAGCTTATATCCAGGGCGCGTCGACGAGCAGTACTTC. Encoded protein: CASSLYPGRVDEQYF.

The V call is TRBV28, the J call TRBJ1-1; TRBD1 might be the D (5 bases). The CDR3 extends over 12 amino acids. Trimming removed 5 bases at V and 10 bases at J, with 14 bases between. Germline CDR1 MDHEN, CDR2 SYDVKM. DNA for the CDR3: TGTGCCAGCAGTGCCGGAGGGGAGAGAGCTTTCTTT. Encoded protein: CASSAGGERAFF.